The 14 T cell receptor beta chains in this list originate from one sample, sequenced in a study of blood T cell repertoires in COVID-19. Data came from immunoSEQ multiplex PCR; TCRdb stores just in-frame clones and leaves some out. The sample has under 45,000 clones, approximately 86% seen once. Source material: peripheral blood. The origin of the receptors is a man aged 35 to 55 with active COVID-19.

The V gene is TRBV5-1, the J gene TRBJ2-2; 8 bases agree with TRBD1. Germline CDR1 reads SGHRS; CDR2 reads YFSETQ. This CDR3 has 16 residues. V lost 4 bases to trimming and J lost 0 bases; unmatched junction nucleotides: 5. CDR3 sequence: CASSPPGQANTGELFF. CDR3 DNA: TGCGCCAGCAGCCCACCGGGACAGGCGAACACCGGGGAGCTGTTTTTT.

V usage is TRBV6-1 and J usage is TRBJ2-1, with 9 bases aligning to TRBD2. CDR3 length equals 12 residues. J gave up 16 bases and V 1 base, and 5 bases lay outside the gene matches. Germline V gives CDR1 MNHNS, CDR2 SASEGT. The CDR3 DNA sequence: TGTGCCAGCAGTGAAGGGGAAGCGGGGGGATTCTTC. Translation gives CASSEGEAGGFF.

The V and J genes are TRBV5-1 and TRBJ2-4, with TRBD2 as a possible D gene (5 bases). Germline V gene sequence: CDR1 SGHRS, CDR2 YFSETQ. Between the trimmed V and J ends, which lost 2 bases and 4 bases, there was a span of 7 bases. This CDR3 spans 13 amino acids. The DNA of the CDR3 is TGCGCCAGCAGCTTTGGGAGTAAAAACATTCAGTACTTC. This encodes CASSFGSKNIQYF.

A single count supports this clone. The chain links TRBV24-1 to TRBJ2-2, with 16 bases lining up with TRBD2. The V segment lost 4 bases and the J segment 6 bases; nucleotides outside the gene matches: 7. CDR1 and CDR2 from the germline V gene are KGHDR and SFDVKD. There are 18 residues in the CDR3. Written as DNA, the CDR3 is TGTGCCACCAGTGACGGGACTAGCGGGAGGGCCAAGGCCGGGGAGCTGTTTTTT. Translated, it gives CATSDGTSGRAKAGELFF.

The chain has TRBV3-1 (or the pseudogene TRBV3-2) and TRBJ2-4; perhaps TRBD2 as D (6 bases). V lost 1 base and J 1 base, leaving 14 bases between the germline ends. The CDR3 length is 17 residues. Germline assignment: CDR1 LGHDT and CDR2 YNNKEL (reference sequence). The CDR3 DNA reads as TGTGCCAGCAGCCAAGTATGGAGGGTAGGCGCCAAAAACATTCAGTACTTC. This translates into CASSQVWRVGAKNIQYF.

The V and J genes are TRBV7-2 and TRBJ2-5; 7 bases map to TRBD1. The junction had 5 bases not matched to a gene; V was cut back by 5 bases and J by 2 bases. From germline, CDR1 is SGHTA and CDR2 FQGNSA. This CDR3 is built from 14 residues. CDR3: CASSPQTGQETQYF. The DNA of the CDR3 is TGTGCCAGCAGCCCCCAGACAGGGCAAGAGACCCAGTACTTC.

The V call is TRBV6-5, the J call TRBJ1-1; tentative D call: TRBD1 (6 bases). V lost 4 bases and J 4 bases, leaving 10 bases between the germline ends. The CDR3 consists of 13 residues. Germline CDR1 reads MNHEY; CDR2 reads SVGAGI. This chain's CDR3 is CASSWDTGTEAFF. The DNA of the CDR3 is TGTGCCAGCAGTTGGGACACCGGCACTGAAGCTTTCTTT.

The chain employs TRBV2 and TRBJ2-3; TRBD2 aligns across 13 bases. This CDR3 region has 17 residues. Germline CDR1 is SNHLY and CDR2 is FYNNEI. V trimming: 8 bases; J trimming: 0 bases; junction bases outside the gene matches: 8. CDR3 in DNA: TGTGCCAGCGGGGGGACTAGCGGGACAACTAGCACAGATACGCAGTATTTT. Protein: CASGGTSGTTSTDTQYF. Supplemented by reference TRBV2 and TRBJ2-3, the full variable domain reads EPEVTQTPSHQVTQMGQEVILRCVPISNHLYFYWYRQILGQKVEFLVSFYNNEISEKSEIFDDQFSVERPDGSNFTLKIRSTKLEDSAMYFCASGGTSGTTSTDTQYFGPGTRLTVL.

This chain uses TRBV18 with TRBJ1-6; TRBD1 matches 12 bases. There are 17 residues in the CDR3. The V segment lost 0 bases and the J segment 7 bases; nucleotides outside the gene matches: 4. Per the germline V gene, CDR1 is KGHSH and CDR2 is LQKENI. The CDR3 nucleotides are TGTGCCAGCTCACCACCGGGACAGGGGGCAGGCAATTCACCCCTCCACTTT. Amino acids: CASSPPGQGAGNSPLHF.

V is TRBV29-1 and J is TRBJ2-5; possible D gene TRBD1, 6 bases. Trimming shortened V by 2 bases and J by 2 bases, and 24 bases separated the two germline ends. The CDR3 runs to 18 residues. The germline V gene has CDR1 SQVTM and CDR2 ANQGSEA. CDR3 in DNA: TGCAGCGTTGAATGGGCCACCTGGCAGGGGTTGGGGCAAGAGACCCAGTACTTC. Its translation is CSVEWATWQGLGQETQYF.

This clone was recorded only once. V usage is TRBV19 and J usage is TRBJ2-5; D uncertain. In germline, CDR1 is LNHDA, CDR2 SQIVND (reference sequence). V was clipped by 7 bases and J by 7 bases, with 19 bases between them. The CDR3 length is 14 residues. DNA of the CDR3: TGTGCCAGTACCCCCCGACCGCAGACGGGGACCCAGTACTTC. Its translation: CASTPRPQTGTQYF.

V gene TRBV7-3 combines with J gene TRBJ2-1; TRBD2 matches at 11 bases. CDR3 length equals 20 residues. Trimming at V came to 5 bases and at J to 0 bases, leaving 15 bases not matched to a gene. Germline V CDR1 and CDR2: SGHTA, FQGTGA. CDR3 amino acids: CASSQIGLAGGTSSYNEQFF. As DNA, the CDR3 is TGTGCCAGCAGCCAGATTGGGCTAGCGGGAGGTACAAGCTCCTACAATGAGCAGTTCTTC.

This clone has a single count. The CDR3 nucleotides are TGTGCCAGCAGCCGCGTCGGGGACAGGGTGTACGAGCAGTACTTC. Translated, it gives CASSRVGDRVYEQYF. The rearrangement links TRBV11-2 to TRBJ2-7; 9 bases match TRBD1. Trimming took 5 bases from V and 4 from J; bases not matched to a gene: 9. The CDR3 spans 15 residues. Germline CDR1 is SGHAT and CDR2 is FQNNGV.

The rearrangement uses TRBV10-3 and TRBJ2-2; D is ambiguous. Germline assignment: CDR1 ENHRY and CDR2 SYGVKD. Deletions cut 4 bases from V and 7 bases from J, with 10 bases between. The CDR3 has 13 amino acids. DNA of the CDR3: TGTGCCATCAGTGGGAGCGAGGACGGGGAGCTGTTTTTT. It encodes CAISGSEDGELFF.